Below, 30 T cell receptor beta chains from the same sample are listed, as sequenced in a study of blood T cells in healthy people across ages. A second PCR of roughly 7 to 11 cycles used a sample-barcoded 5' primer and a J-beta primer mix. TCRdb analysed the 5' RACE reads with MiXCR anew, one entry per CDR3 protein. The data show 650,000 to 700,000 distinct CDR3 sequences, more than 45% seen once. The sequencing sample was made of blood. Receptor source: a woman aged 80 or older in good health.

This clonotype has just a few counts. The genes are TRBV5-1 and TRBJ2-1; 8 nucleotides line up with TRBD1. V was clipped by 3 bases and J by 6 bases; unmatched bases: 11. Germline V gene lookup returns CDR1 SGHRS and CDR2 YFSETQ. The CDR3 covers 16 residues. The CDR3 DNA is TGCGCCAGCAGCTCGATGGACAGGGTGAGGCTCAATGAGCAGTTCTTC. Its protein product is CASSSMDRVRLNEQFF. Combining the CDR3 with reference TRBV5-1 and TRBJ2-1 gives the whole variable domain KAGVTQTPRYLIKTRGQQVTLSCSPISGHRSVSWYQQTPGQGLQFLFEYFSETQRNKGNFPGRFSGRQFSNSRSEMNVSTLELGDSALYLCASSSMDRVRLNEQFFGPGTRLTVL.

The rearrangement joins TRBV25-1 to TRBJ1-6, with no clear D. The germline gives CDR1 MGHDK, CDR2 SYGVNS. V was cut by 0 bases and J by 7 bases, with 7 bases left in between. The CDR3 loop spans 14 amino acids. This CDR3 is CASSEYVPNSPLHF. In nucleotides, the CDR3 is TGTGCCAGCAGTGAATATGTTCCAAATTCACCCCTCCACTTT.

The chain is built from TRBV28 and TRBJ2-1, with D tentatively TRBD2 (5 bases). The V gene lost 8 bases and the J gene lost 6 bases, with 17 bases spanning the gap. CDR3 size: 14 residues. Germline CDR1 is MDHEN and CDR2 is SYDVKM. The CDR3 here is CASGRAGMGNEQFF. Written as DNA, the CDR3 is TGTGCCAGCGGTCGGGCCGGGATGGGCAATGAGCAGTTCTTC.

This clonotype was recorded a few times. V gene TRBV6-5 combines with J gene TRBJ1-1, with D uncertain. The CDR3 runs to 13 residues. Trimming cost V 4 bases and J 1 base, with 7 bases left between them. Germline V gene sequence: CDR1 MNHEY, CDR2 SVGAGI. The CDR3: CASSWIGNTEAFF. Here the CDR3 DNA reads TGTGCCAGCAGTTGGATAGGGAACACTGAAGCTTTCTTT.

Comment on this clonotype: Being one base from a much bigger clone, this may be a read error. The J gene is TRBJ1-2, the V gene TRBV28, with D unresolved. Germline loops: CDR1 MDHEN, CDR2 SYDVKM. This CDR3 is 13 amino acids long. V was clipped by 2 bases and J by 6 bases, with 10 bases between them. This CDR3 reads CASSLSGPHGYTF. The CDR3 DNA sequence: TGTGCCAGCAGTTTAAGCGGCCCCCATGGCTACACCTTC.

A note on this clonotype: Since a much larger clone is just one base distant, this may be a read error. The chain uses TRBV20-1 and TRBJ2-3; D remains ambiguous. V was cut by 1 base and J by 4 bases, with 6 bases left in between. CDR1 is DFQATT and CDR2 is SNEGSKA in the germline V gene (reference sequence). The CDR3 runs to 12 residues. CDR3 DNA: TGCAGTGCTAGAGTGTTGGCAGATACGCAGTATTTT. This sequence encodes CSARVLADTQYF.

This clonotype was observed many times. The chain uses TRBV4-1 and TRBJ2-7; 7 bases map to TRBD2. CDR3 length equals 15 residues. CDR1 MGHRA and CDR2 YSYEKL come from the germline V gene. V lost 1 base and J lost 3; bases outside the gene matches: 6. This CDR3 reads CASSQGPSGGYEQYF. CDR3 sequence (DNA): TGCGCCAGCAGCCAAGGGCCTAGCGGAGGCTACGAGCAGTACTTC.

The rearrangement uses TRBV9 and TRBJ1-1; tentatively, D is TRBD1 (5 bases). V was shortened by 4 bases and J by 3 bases, with 10 bases between the two germline ends. The CDR3 extends over 13 amino acids. Germline assignment: CDR1 SGDLS and CDR2 YYNGEE. In nucleotides, the CDR3 is TGTGCCAGCAGCCCGACAGCTTACACTGAAGCTTTCTTT. This sequence encodes CASSPTAYTEAFF.

Ten or more counts support this clonotype. V usage is TRBV5-1 and J usage is TRBJ2-3; D is ambiguous. This CDR3 region has 15 residues. Trimming left V 3 bases short and J 1 base short, with 12 bases between. Germline V gene lookup returns CDR1 SGHRS and CDR2 YFSETQ. CDR3 DNA: TGCGCCAGCAGCTCCGGTGACCCTCGCACAGATACGCAGTATTTT. Translation: CASSSGDPRTDTQYF.

The rearrangement joins TRBV9 to TRBJ2-5; tentative D call: TRBD2 (6 bases). Gene TRBJ2-4 matches the end of the DNA better, so the J call may be wrong. CDR3 length equals 15 residues. Germline lookup yields CDR1 SGDLS and CDR2 YYNGEE. The DNA for the CDR3 is TGTGCCAGCAGTAGCGAGGCCGGGGGTAGAGACATTCAGTACTTC. It translates to CASSSEAGGRDIQYF.

The J gene is TRBJ1-2, the V gene TRBV27, with 7 bases fitting TRBD1. The V segment lost 5 bases and the J segment 4 bases; nucleotides outside the gene matches: 7. Germline V gene data show CDR1 as MNHEY and CDR2 as SMNVEV (reference sequence). The CDR3 consists of 14 residues. The CDR3 coding sequence is TGTGCCAGCAGTCCCCCCGGACAGGCCTATGGCTACACCTTC. It yields the protein CASSPPGQAYGYTF.

The gene calls are TRBV7-9 and TRBJ2-4; 10 bases fit TRBD1. The better agreement between TRBJ2-7 and the DNA end casts doubt on the J call. This CDR3 is built from 14 residues. Germline CDR1 and CDR2: SEHNR and FQNEAQ (reference sequence). The CDR3 sequence: CASSRRDRGDEQYF. CDR3 DNA: TGTGCCAGCAGCCGCCGGGACAGGGGTGACGAGCAGTACTTC.

This clonotype has ten or more counts. The chain uses TRBV29-1 and TRBJ1-5; maybe TRBD1 (5 bases). The CDR3 totals 14 residues. In germline, CDR1 is SQVTM, CDR2 ANQGSEA. V was pared by 4 bases and J by 0 bases, with 10 bases between. CDR3 nucleotides: TGCAGCGTTGTCCGGGGGTTTAGCAATCAGCCCCAGCATTTT. It specifies CSVVRGFSNQPQHF. Full variable domain (missing parts from reference TRBV29-1 and TRBJ1-5): SAVISQKPSRDICQRGTSLTIQCQVDSQVTMMFWYRQQPGQSLTLIATANQGSEATYESGFVIDKFPISRPNLTFSTLTVSNMSPEDSSIYLCSVVRGFSNQPQHFGDGTRLSIL.

The CDR3 nucleotides are TGCGCCAGCAGCCAAGATTTGGCACCTGGTGCTTTCTTT. Translation: CASSQDLAPGAFF. V gene TRBV4-1 combines with J gene TRBJ1-1, with D hard to call. The CDR3 runs to 13 residues. V lost 0 bases, J lost 11 bases, and 13 bases lay in between. Germline CDR1 MGHRA, CDR2 YSYEKL.

This clonotype came up many times. J is TRBJ2-3 and V is TRBV7-3; D gene unclear. The CDR3 runs 15 residues. CDR1 is SGHTA and CDR2 is FQGTGA in the germline V gene. V lost 1 base and J 4 bases, leaving 12 bases between the germline ends. CDR3 sequence reads: CASSLMASWADTQYF. The CDR3 DNA is TGTGCCAGCAGCTTAATGGCTAGTTGGGCAGATACGCAGTATTTT.

The J gene is TRBJ2-3, the V gene TRBV29-1, with a tentative D call TRBD2 (5 bases). V lost 8 bases and J lost 9, with 18 bases in between. CDR1 is SQVTM and CDR2 is ANQGSEA in the germline V gene. The CDR3 is made up of 12 amino acids. The CDR3 here is CSLSAGGGTQYF. The CDR3 DNA reads TGCAGCCTCTCAGCAGGAGGCGGCACGCAGTATTTT.

A remark on this clonotype: This may stem from a read error, because a much larger clone lies one nucleotide away. The V and J genes are TRBV15 and TRBJ2-3, with 7 bases lining up with TRBD2. The CDR3 is made up of 15 amino acids. Germline-derived CDR1 and CDR2 are LNHNV and YYDKDF (reference sequence). The V segment lost 1 base and the J segment 6 bases; nucleotides outside the gene matches: 7. CDR3 residues: CATSRGIREGDTQYF. For the CDR3, the DNA is TGTGCCACCAGCAGAGGTATCAGGGAGGGGGATACGCAGTATTTT.

This clonotype was seen at least ten times. The V and J genes are TRBV12-3 or TRBV12-4 and TRBJ2-5; 10 bases are shared with TRBD2. CDR3 length: 15 residues. The trim removed 5 bases at V and 3 bases at J, leaving 6 bases unmatched. CDR3 sequence: CASSERLAGEETQYF. CDR3 DNA: TGTGCCAGCAGTGAAAGACTAGCGGGCGAAGAGACCCAGTACTTC.

The CDR3 region has the DNA TGTGCCAGCAGTACAGGGTTGAATGAGCAGTTCTTC. This codes for CASSTGLNEQFF. V gene TRBV11-3 combines with J gene TRBJ2-1, with TRBD1 as a possible D gene (6 bases). This CDR3 spans 12 amino acids. CDR1 and CDR2 (germline): SGHNT, YENEEA. Between the trimmed V and J ends, which lost 6 bases and 7 bases, there was a span of 10 bases.

With regard to this clonotype: A much larger clone differs by one base, so this may be a read error. The genes are TRBV25-1 and TRBJ1-4, with D possibly matching TRBD1 (5 bases). There are 13 residues in the CDR3. Deletions cut 6 bases from V and 8 bases from J, with 13 bases between. Germline V gene lookup returns CDR1 MGHDK and CDR2 SYGVNS. The CDR3 is CASSPRGTEKLFF. CDR3 sequence (DNA): TGTGCCAGCAGCCCCCGGGGCACAGAAAAACTGTTTTTT.

The J gene is TRBJ2-1, the V gene TRBV20-1; 8 nucleotides match TRBD2. The length of the CDR3 is 15 residues. With 5 bases clipped from V and 3 bases from J, the junction kept 9 bases outside the gene matches. Germline V gives CDR1 DFQATT, CDR2 SNEGSKA (reference sequence). The chain's CDR3 is CSAEPGGADYNEQFF. As DNA, the CDR3 is TGCAGTGCTGAACCGGGGGGGGCCGACTACAATGAGCAGTTCTTC.

This clonotype was seen more than once but under ten times. The chain employs TRBV29-1 and TRBJ1-2; TRBD1 might be the D (5 bases). The CDR3 extends over 11 amino acids. The germline V gene has CDR1 SQVTM and CDR2 ANQGSEA. Trimming shortened V by 7 bases and J by 5 bases, and 11 bases separated the two germline ends. The CDR3 nucleotides read TGCAGCGCCCAGGGTGGGTATGGCTACACCTTC. Protein sequence: CSAQGGYGYTF.

Details on this clonotype: At one boundary the junction diverges from the germline segment, which might be a read error. V is TRBV6-6 and J is TRBJ2-1; weak D call: TRBD1 (6 bases). This CDR3 contains 14 residues. CDR1 is MNHNY and CDR2 is SVGAGI in the germline V gene (reference sequence). The CDR3 coding sequence is TGTGCCGGCAGTTTGGGACATAAGGGACATGAGCAGTTCTTC. It specifies CAGSLGHKGHEQFF.

J is TRBJ1-4 and V is TRBV20-1; 7 bases are a match to TRBD1. This CDR3 has 17 residues. The V and J ends lost 1 base and 2 bases, in that order; junction bases with no gene match: 10. The germline CDR1 and CDR2 sequences are DFQATT and SNEGSKA (reference sequence). This CDR3 is CSARVGGQALTNEKLFF. As DNA, the CDR3 is TGCAGTGCTAGAGTCGGAGGACAGGCACTTACTAATGAAAAACTGTTTTTT.

The gene calls are TRBV5-5 and TRBJ2-3, with 10 bases lining up with TRBD2. The CDR3 spans 17 residues. CDR1 and CDR2 (germline): SGHKS, YYEKEE (reference sequence). The V gene end was trimmed by 0 bases and the J gene end by 4 bases; junction bases not matched to a gene: 8. CDR3 sequence: CASSLGWTSGGPDTQYF. DNA for the CDR3: TGTGCCAGCAGCTTGGGGTGGACTAGCGGAGGCCCAGATACGCAGTATTTT.

This clonotype was recorded at least ten times. The chain uses TRBV5-1 and TRBJ1-5, with unresolved D. V was trimmed by 1 base and J by 6 bases, leaving 11 bases between them. CDR3 size: 14 residues. Germline CDR1 SGHRS, CDR2 YFSETQ. For the CDR3, the DNA is TGCGCCAGCAGCTTGACTCCTAACAGTCAGCCCCAGCATTTT. As protein: CASSLTPNSQPQHF.

J is TRBJ1-1 and V is TRBV12-3 or TRBV12-4; 7 bases line up with TRBD1. The CDR3 consists of 12 residues. The trim removed 6 bases at V and 7 bases at J, leaving 5 bases unmatched. CDR3 protein: CASRPHRGEAFF. The DNA of the CDR3 is TGTGCCAGCAGGCCCCACAGGGGTGAAGCTTTCTTT.

To note about this clonotype: A much larger clone sits a single nucleotide away, making a read error possible. The chain recombines TRBV12-3 or TRBV12-4 with TRBJ2-1; the D gene is possibly TRBD2 (5 bases). V shed 5 bases and J shed 13 bases, with 21 bases lying between them. This CDR3 has 14 residues. DNA for the CDR3: TGTGCCAGCAGTCGAAACGGGAAAAAAGAGACCCAGTTCTTC. This sequence encodes CASSRNGKKETQFF.

This clonotype was seen repeatedly, ten times or more. This chain connects TRBV29-1 to TRBJ1-1; 8 bases agree with TRBD1. The CDR3 has 13 residues. The germline CDR1 and CDR2 sequences are SQVTM and ANQGSEA. V was pared by 3 bases and J by 6 bases, with 6 bases of the junction left unmatched. The DNA of the CDR3 is TGCAGCGTTGAGTCCCAGGGGGCCGCTGAAGCTTTCTTT. Protein product: CSVESQGAAEAFF.

V and J are TRBV6-5 and TRBJ2-7; 10 bases line up with TRBD2. Looked up from germline, CDR1 is MNHEY and CDR2 is SVGAGI. The trim removed 6 bases at V and 3 bases at J, leaving 8 bases unmatched. The CDR3 is 15 residues long. The CDR3 protein is CASRMERGGYYEQYF. The CDR3 DNA is TGTGCCAGCAGGATGGAGCGGGGGGGATACTACGAGCAGTACTTC.